This T cell receptor beta chain was captured by sequencing in a study of T cell responses to AZD1222 COVID-19 vaccine. Findings and limits, study-wide: With dominance at 160-218 and 743-854, vaccine-associated CD4 TCRs spanned spike. Females made up more of the donors, who were largely white British, and clonal diversity may have come out too low.

As regards this clone: Its specificity is unknown. This sequence may be a read error, since a much larger clone differs from it by one base.

Clones were sequenced by immunoSEQ multiplex PCR, and TCRdb holds only the in-frame ones, with some missing. The data show 110,000 or so clones, 88% seen once. Germline lookup yields CDR1 LGHNA and CDR2 YNFKEQ. Deletions cut 0 bases from V and 8 bases from J, with 10 bases between. CDR3 length equals 14 residues. The sample in question was peripheral blood, obtained 28 days after the second AZD1222 dose. The origin of this receptor is an adult who received the AZD1222 COVID-19 vaccine. This chain joins TRBV4-2 and TRBJ1-4; D perhaps matches TRBD1 (6 bases). CDR3 in amino acids: CASSQDPRGEKLFF. CDR3 in DNA: TGTGCCAGCAGCCAAGATCCAAGGGGGGAAAAACTGTTTTTT.